This section outlines one T cell receptor (beta chain) sequence together with its context. The V end lost 2 bases, the J end lost 3 bases, and 13 bases lay between the germline ends. Germline CDR1 reads MNHNY; CDR2 reads SVGAGI (reference sequence). CDR3 length: 15 residues. Method: immunoSEQ multiplex PCR; TCRdb's copy keeps in-frame clones and lacks some. Found here are 65,000 to 85,000 clones, around 85% of them singletons; the top ten hold approximately 0.81%. This record comes from a study of OX40 agonist ivuxolimab in advanced cancers. As for the study in general: Eligibility admitted prior anti-PD-1, anti-PD-L1 or anti-CTLA-4 therapy; 40% had some.

The origin of this receptor is an adult with an advanced solid tumor such as melanoma, head and neck, liver or kidney cancer. The V gene is TRBV6-6, the J gene TRBJ1-2; D gene ambiguous. The material was CD4+ or CD8+ T cells sorted from blood, obtained in a trial of the OX40 agonist ivuxolimab. The chain's CDR3 is CASSYGKGRDYGYTF. DNA for the CDR3: TGTGCCAGCAGTTACGGTAAAGGGAGGGACTATGGCTACACCTTC.